The 20 T cell receptor beta chains below all came from one sample that was sequenced in a study of blood T cell repertoires in COVID-19. Profiled with immunoSEQ multiplex PCR; TCRdb holds only in-frame clones, not every one. In the table there are approximately 61,000 clones, about 83% of which are singletons. The sequenced sample was peripheral blood. These receptors all stem from a man aged 50-60 years with COVID-19, enrolled during active disease.

This chain joins TRBV5-4 and TRBJ2-3; D unresolved. V lost 0 bases to trimming and J lost 0 bases, with 11 bases between them. The germline gives CDR1 SGHNT, CDR2 YYREEE (reference sequence). This CDR3 is 16 amino acids long. The CDR3 sequence is CASSLVSMTSTDTQYF. The CDR3 nucleotides are TGTGCCAGCAGCTTGGTTAGCATGACTAGCACAGATACGCAGTATTTT.

The V gene is TRBV24-1, the J gene TRBJ2-4; TRBD1 is a possible D gene (6 bases). There are 14 residues in the CDR3. Per germline, CDR1 KGHDR and CDR2 SFDVKD. V lost 7 bases and J lost 6, with 15 bases in between. The CDR3 loop reads CATSPGAVGNIQYF. The CDR3 DNA reads TGTGCCACCAGCCCAGGGGCAGTTGGAAACATTCAGTACTTC.

The V gene is TRBV6-4, the J gene TRBJ2-1; no definite D call. V was clipped by 5 bases and J by 2 bases, with 13 bases between them. Germline V CDR1 and CDR2: MRHNA, SNTAGT. The CDR3 is 15 amino acids. The DNA of the CDR3 is TGTGCCAGCAGTCCCGACACCGATGCCTACAATGAGCAGTTCTTC. Amino acid sequence: CASSPDTDAYNEQFF.

Remarks on this clone: Other DNA sequences in the same sample also yield this CDR3. The genes are TRBV18 and TRBJ1-1, with D uncertain. CDR1 is KGHSH and CDR2 is LQKENI in the germline V gene. Trimming stripped 2 bases from V and 1 base from J, with 5 bases between. This CDR3 has 13 amino acids. The CDR3 spells CASSPGRNTEAFF. The CDR3 DNA follows: TGTGCCAGCTCACCAGGGAGGAACACTGAAGCTTTCTTT.

The genes are TRBV4-1 and TRBJ2-6; a possible D gene is TRBD2 (6 bases). CDR1 is MGHRA, CDR2 YSYEKL, per germline. V lost 1 base and J 3 bases, leaving 19 bases between the germline ends. The CDR3 has 19 amino acids. CDR3 nucleotides: TGCGCCAGCAGCCAAGGGTTGCGGGTAGCGGCGGTTGGGGCCAACGTCCTGACTTTC. Translated, it gives CASSQGLRVAAVGANVLTF.

The genes are TRBV20-1 and TRBJ2-3; D ambiguous. This CDR3 comprises 10 residues. Germline assignment: CDR1 DFQATT and CDR2 SNEGSKA (reference sequence). Trimming pared 8 bases from V and 5 bases from J, leaving 8 bases between. The CDR3 nucleotides read TGCAGTCTATTGGTAGATACGCAGTATTTT. Protein product: CSLLVDTQYF.

J is TRBJ1-3 and V is TRBV5-1, with 7 bases aligning to TRBD1. The ends lost 1 base at V and 0 bases at J; junction bases unmatched: 16. The CDR3 spans 20 residues. Germline CDR1 is SGHRS and CDR2 is YFSETQ. The CDR3 nucleotides are TGCGCCAGCAGCTTGTTGCCGTTTCTCGGACAGGAAATCTCTGGAAACACCATATATTTT. This gives the protein CASSLLPFLGQEISGNTIYF.

This clone turned up a few times. The chain recombines TRBV21-1 with TRBJ1-2. TRBV21-1 is annotated as a pseudogene. CDR3 length: 15 residues. In nucleotides, the CDR3 is TGTGCCAGCAGCAAAGTACGGGGGACGGCTTCTGGCTACACCTTC. This translates into CASSKVRGTASGYTF.

V is TRBV11-3 and J is TRBJ2-3, with 9 bases fitting TRBD2. V was pared by 5 bases and J by 3 bases, with 6 bases of the junction left unmatched. This CDR3 has 15 amino acids. Germline V lookup: CDR1 SGHNT, CDR2 YENEEA. The CDR3 reads CASSASAGGTDTQYF. CDR3 in DNA: TGTGCCAGCAGCGCGTCGGCGGGGGGGACAGATACGCAGTATTTT.

The V call is TRBV2, the J call TRBJ2-5; D is possibly TRBD2 (5 bases). From germline, CDR1 is SNHLY and CDR2 FYNNEI. The CDR3 runs 15 residues. The V end was cut by 6 bases, the J end by 5 bases, with 19 bases between. The CDR3 DNA reads as TGTGCCAGCAGAATGGCGGGTGGTGCTTCGGAGACCCAGTACTTC. Protein: CASRMAGGASETQYF.

CDR3 region: CASKISGETQYF. The DNA of the CDR3 is TGTGCCAGCAAGATTAGCGGAGAGACCCAGTACTTC. This chain joins TRBV2 and TRBJ2-5; possibly TRBD2 for D (6 bases). The germline V gene encodes CDR1 SNHLY and CDR2 FYNNEI. V lost 7 bases to trimming and J lost 4 bases, with 10 bases between them. CDR3 length: 12 residues.

The genes are TRBV6-2 or TRBV6-3 and TRBJ1-1; 8 bases agree with TRBD1. J gave up 2 bases and V 6 bases, and 8 bases lay outside the gene matches. CDR3 length: 15 amino acids. Germline lookup yields CDR1 MNHEY and CDR2 SVGEGT. The CDR3 here is CASSERQGFNTEAFF. DNA for the CDR3: TGTGCCAGCAGCGAAAGACAGGGGTTTAACACTGAAGCTTTCTTT.

This clone was recorded a few times. The chain has TRBV2 and TRBJ1-1; TRBD1 aligns across 9 bases. The CDR3 consists of 14 residues. The germline CDR1 and CDR2 sequences are SNHLY and FYNNEI. The trim removed 5 bases at V and 5 bases at J, leaving 6 bases unmatched. The CDR3: CASSMTGGGTEAFF. The CDR3 coding sequence is TGTGCCAGCAGTATGACAGGGGGTGGGACTGAAGCTTTCTTT.

The rearrangement joins TRBV28 to TRBJ1-4, with D perhaps matching TRBD1 (5 bases). Germline CDR1 MDHEN, CDR2 SYDVKM. The CDR3 sequence is 12 residues long. The V gene lost 4 bases and the J gene lost 7 bases, with 7 bases spanning the gap. CDR3 amino acids: CASSSGVEKLFF. The DNA for the CDR3 is TGTGCCAGCAGTTCGGGGGTTGAAAAACTGTTTTTT.

The genes are TRBV29-1 and TRBJ2-1, with TRBD2 as a possible D gene (6 bases). Germline V CDR1 and CDR2: SQVTM, ANQGSEA. The CDR3 length is 14 residues. The V and J ends lost 7 bases and 3 bases respectively, with 16 bases between them. The DNA for the CDR3 is TGCAGCGCTCGGGGACTGCAAATCTACAATGAGCAGTTCTTC. Translating gives CSARGLQIYNEQFF.

This sequence joins TRBV7-2 and TRBJ2-7; 7 nucleotides agree with TRBD2. The germline gives CDR1 SGHTA, CDR2 FQGNSA. This CDR3 is built from 12 residues. V was clipped by 5 bases and J by 4 bases; unmatched bases: 2. DNA of the CDR3: TGTGCCAGCAGCCCCGGGGGGTACGAGCAGTACTTC. Encoded protein: CASSPGGYEQYF.

By share of the sample, this clone is large. The chain recombines TRBV6-5 with TRBJ1-1; D unresolved. Trimming took off 2 bases at V and 1 base at J, with 8 bases between the two ends. Germline CDR1 reads MNHEY; CDR2 reads SVGAGI. CDR3 size: 14 residues. This CDR3 is CASSYGEGNTEAFF. The CDR3 nucleotides read TGTGCCAGCAGTTACGGGGAGGGGAACACTGAAGCTTTCTTT.

This sequence joins TRBV7-2 and TRBJ2-7; tentative D call: TRBD1 (7 bases). Germline CDR1 reads SGHTA; CDR2 reads FQGNSA. With 1 base removed from V and 3 bases from J, the gap between germline ends came to 13 bases. The CDR3 covers 15 residues. The CDR3 reads CASSLEQGTFYEQYF. The CDR3 nucleotides are TGTGCCAGCAGCTTAGAACAGGGGACTTTCTACGAGCAGTACTTC.

This clone was detected a few times. J is TRBJ2-7 and V is TRBV18, with 10 bases identical to TRBD2. V shed 3 bases, J shed 0 bases, and the junction held 5 bases outside the gene matches. The length of the CDR3 is 16 residues. Germline V gene data show CDR1 as KGHSH and CDR2 as LQKENI. The CDR3, as DNA: TGTGCCAGCTCACCGACTAGCGGGTGGAGCTCCTACGAGCAGTACTTC. Protein: CASSPTSGWSSYEQYF.

The rearrangement links TRBV27 to TRBJ1-4, with TRBD1 as a possible D gene (5 bases). The CDR3 contains 14 residues. Germline V gives CDR1 MNHEY, CDR2 SMNVEV (reference sequence). Trimming shortened V by 5 bases and J by 5 bases, and 12 bases separated the two germline ends. This CDR3 reads CASSTRVTNEKLFF. The CDR3 nucleotides are TGTGCCAGCAGTACCAGGGTTACCAATGAAAAACTGTTTTTT.